Included here is one TCR beta chain sequence, with context. This entry is derived from a study of blood T cell repertoires in COVID-19. Overall study context: The United States, Italy and Spain supplied acute and convalescent COVID-19 samples.

The CDR3 loop spans 15 amino acids. The germline gives CDR1 SEHNR, CDR2 FQNEAQ (reference sequence). The germline V and J ends were trimmed by 2 bases and 5 bases, with 15 bases remaining between them. In the original workflow: How many nucleated cells were present was estimated from reference gene primer amplification. Sequencing used immunoSEQ multiplex PCR; TCRdb keeps in-frame clones, though not all of them. That table is the source of V, J and clone size, and D and trimming were worked out from the DNA. This sample carries over 350,000 clones, roughly nine tenths of them seen once, and the ten largest clones take about 0.78%. Donors were grouped by their self-reported clinical history. Exposed volunteers were people who met a COVID-19 case within 2 weeks before study entry.

This TCR derives from a woman aged 40 to 50 who had been exposed to COVID-19. The material sequenced was PBMCs or T cells enriched from blood (not recorded which). The genes are TRBV7-9 and TRBJ2-5, with D perhaps TRBD1 (6 bases). The CDR3 coding sequence is TGTGCCAGCAGCTTAAGTGGGATCCAGGGGGAGACCCAGTACTTC. As protein: CASSLSGIQGETQYF.